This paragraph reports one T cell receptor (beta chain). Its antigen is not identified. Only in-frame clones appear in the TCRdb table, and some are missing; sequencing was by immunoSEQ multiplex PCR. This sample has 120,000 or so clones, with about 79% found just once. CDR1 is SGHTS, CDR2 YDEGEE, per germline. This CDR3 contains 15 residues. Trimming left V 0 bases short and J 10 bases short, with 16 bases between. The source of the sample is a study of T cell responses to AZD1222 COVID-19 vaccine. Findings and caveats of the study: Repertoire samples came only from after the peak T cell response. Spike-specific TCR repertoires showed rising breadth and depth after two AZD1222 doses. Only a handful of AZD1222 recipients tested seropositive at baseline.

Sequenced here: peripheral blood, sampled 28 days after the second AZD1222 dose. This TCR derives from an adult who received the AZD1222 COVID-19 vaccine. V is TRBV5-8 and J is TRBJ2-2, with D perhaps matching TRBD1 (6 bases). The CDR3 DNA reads TGTGCCAGCAGCTTGGAAGGGACAACTCCGTTGGAGCTGTTTTTT. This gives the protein CASSLEGTTPLELFF.